This T cell receptor beta chain derives from a study of T cell responses to AZD1222 COVID-19 vaccine. Overall study findings and caveats: Just a handful of AZD1222 recipients tested seropositive at baseline. The donors showed a predominance of white British ancestry and of females, with possible underestimation of clonal diversity.

TCRdb's copy holds only in-frame clones and misses some; the assay was immunoSEQ multiplex PCR. The sample has approximately 52,000 clones, about nine tenths seen once. With regard to this clone: The antigen is unknown.

The source material was peripheral blood, sampled 28 days after the second AZD1222 dose. This TCR came from an adult who received the AZD1222 COVID-19 vaccine.

The CDR3 DNA reads as TGTGCCAGCAGTTACCAGGGTGGCAATCAGCCCCAGCATTTT. Translation gives CASSYQGGNQPQHF. The rearrangement links TRBV6-6 to TRBJ1-5; tentatively, D is TRBD1 (5 bases). This CDR3 is 14 amino acids long. CDR1 and CDR2 from the germline V gene are MNHNY and SVGAGI (reference sequence). The V and J ends lost 2 bases and 2 bases respectively, with 7 bases between them.